This T cell receptor beta chain was found in a study of CD8 T cells in ankylosing spondylitis. Study-level results: Ankylosing spondylitis blood appeared to carry a characteristic TCR beta motif of fewer than 10 highly homologous variants. The disease-linked clones had a CD8+ phenotype and low blood frequencies. Matched ankylosing spondylitis synovial fluid reportedly showed significant enrichment of disease-linked clones. In reactive arthritis synovial fluid and blood, some motif variants had been reported before.

This CDR3 has 17 residues. Trimming at V came to 8 bases and at J to 0 bases, leaving 10 bases not matched to a gene. CDR1 SNHLY and CDR2 FYNNEI come from the germline V gene. This clonotype has a handful of counts. Antigen: not known. TCRdb used MiXCR to reprocess the 5' RACE reads, holding one entry per CDR3 protein. The sample yields fewer than 400,000 distinct CDR3 sequences, about 20% seen once. This chain connects TRBV2 to TRBJ1-5; 10 nucleotides match TRBD1. Material: blood, either unsorted or a sorted T cell fraction (not recorded which). This TCR was sampled from a male donor with ankylosing spondylitis. Here the CDR3 reads CASEAGQGDYSNQPQHF. The CDR3 DNA sequence: TGTGCCAGCGAAGCCGGACAGGGGGATTATAGCAATCAGCCCCAGCATTTT.